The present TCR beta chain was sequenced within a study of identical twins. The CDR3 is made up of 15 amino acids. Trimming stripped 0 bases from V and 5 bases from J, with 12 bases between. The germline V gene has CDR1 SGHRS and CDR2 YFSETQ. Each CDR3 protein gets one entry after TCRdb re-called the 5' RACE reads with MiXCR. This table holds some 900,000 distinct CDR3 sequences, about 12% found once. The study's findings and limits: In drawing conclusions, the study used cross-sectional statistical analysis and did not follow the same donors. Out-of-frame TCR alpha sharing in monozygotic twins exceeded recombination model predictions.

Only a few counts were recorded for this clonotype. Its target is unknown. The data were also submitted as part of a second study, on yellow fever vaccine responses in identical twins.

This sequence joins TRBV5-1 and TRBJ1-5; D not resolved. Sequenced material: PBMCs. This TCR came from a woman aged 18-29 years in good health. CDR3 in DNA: TGCGCCAGCAGCTTGGCTGGGCTGGGAGATCAGCCCCAGCATTTT. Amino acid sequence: CASSLAGLGDQPQHF.